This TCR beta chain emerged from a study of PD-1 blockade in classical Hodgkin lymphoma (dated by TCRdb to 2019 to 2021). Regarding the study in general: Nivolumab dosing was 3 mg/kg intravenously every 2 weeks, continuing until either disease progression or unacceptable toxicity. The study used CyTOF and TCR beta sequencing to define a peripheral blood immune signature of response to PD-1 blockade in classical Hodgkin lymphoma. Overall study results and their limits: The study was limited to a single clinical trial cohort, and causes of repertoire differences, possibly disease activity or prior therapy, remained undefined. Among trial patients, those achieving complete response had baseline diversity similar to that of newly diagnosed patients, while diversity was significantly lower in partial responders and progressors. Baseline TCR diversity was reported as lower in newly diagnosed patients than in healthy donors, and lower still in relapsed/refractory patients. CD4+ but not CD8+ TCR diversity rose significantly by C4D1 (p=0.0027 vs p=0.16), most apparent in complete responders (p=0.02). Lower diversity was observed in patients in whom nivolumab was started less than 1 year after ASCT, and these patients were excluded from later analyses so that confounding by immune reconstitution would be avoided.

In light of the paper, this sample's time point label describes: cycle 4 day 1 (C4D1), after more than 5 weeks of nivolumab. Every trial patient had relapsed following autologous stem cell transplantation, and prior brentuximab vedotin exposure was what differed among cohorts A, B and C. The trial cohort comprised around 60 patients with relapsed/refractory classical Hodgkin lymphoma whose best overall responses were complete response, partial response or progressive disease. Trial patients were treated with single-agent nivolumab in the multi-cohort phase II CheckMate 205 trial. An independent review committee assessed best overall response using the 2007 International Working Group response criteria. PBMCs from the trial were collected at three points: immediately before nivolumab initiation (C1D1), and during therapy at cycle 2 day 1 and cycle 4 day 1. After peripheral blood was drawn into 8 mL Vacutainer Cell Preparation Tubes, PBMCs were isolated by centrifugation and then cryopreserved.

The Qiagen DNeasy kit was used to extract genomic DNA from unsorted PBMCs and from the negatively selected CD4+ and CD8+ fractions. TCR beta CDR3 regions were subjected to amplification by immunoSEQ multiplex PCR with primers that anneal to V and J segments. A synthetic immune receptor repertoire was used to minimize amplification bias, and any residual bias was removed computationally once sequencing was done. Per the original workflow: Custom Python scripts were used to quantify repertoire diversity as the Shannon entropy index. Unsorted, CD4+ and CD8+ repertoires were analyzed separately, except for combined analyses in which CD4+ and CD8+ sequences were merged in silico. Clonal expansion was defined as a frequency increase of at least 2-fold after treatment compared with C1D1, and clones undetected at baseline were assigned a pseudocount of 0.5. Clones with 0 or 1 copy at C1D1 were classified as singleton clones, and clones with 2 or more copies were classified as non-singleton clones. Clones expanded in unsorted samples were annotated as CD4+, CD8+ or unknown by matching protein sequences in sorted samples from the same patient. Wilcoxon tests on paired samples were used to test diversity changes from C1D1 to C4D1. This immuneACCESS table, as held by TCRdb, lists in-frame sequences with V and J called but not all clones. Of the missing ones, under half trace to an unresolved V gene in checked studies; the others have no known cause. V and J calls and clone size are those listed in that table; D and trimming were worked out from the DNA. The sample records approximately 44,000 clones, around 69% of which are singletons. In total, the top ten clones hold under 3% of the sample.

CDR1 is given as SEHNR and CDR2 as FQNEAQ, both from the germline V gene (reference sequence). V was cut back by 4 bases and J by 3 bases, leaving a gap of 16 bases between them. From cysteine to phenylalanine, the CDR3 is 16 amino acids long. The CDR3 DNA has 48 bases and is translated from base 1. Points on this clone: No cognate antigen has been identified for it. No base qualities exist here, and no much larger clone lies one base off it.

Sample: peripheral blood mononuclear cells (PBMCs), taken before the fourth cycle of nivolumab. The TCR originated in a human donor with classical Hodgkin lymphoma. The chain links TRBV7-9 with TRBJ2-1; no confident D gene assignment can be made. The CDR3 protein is CASSSTARHNYNEQFF. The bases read TGTGCCAGCAGCTCAACTGCACGTCACAACTACAATGAGCAGTTCTTC.